This TCR beta chain was profiled in a study of T cells in localized non-small cell lung cancer. This clone was detected only once. The germline V gene has CDR1 MNHNS and CDR2 SASEGT. This CDR3 region has 14 residues. V lost 6 bases and J lost 3, with 12 bases in between. The protocol was immunoSEQ multiplex PCR, while the TCRdb copy is restricted to in-frame clones and leaves out a portion. This repertoire shows about 41,000 clones, approximately 80% found once; its top ten account for almost 8%. The source material was PBMCs, sampled before any cancer treatment. This chain uses TRBV6-1 with TRBJ1-5; D call uncertain. The TCR comes from a man aged 40 to 69 with stage II lung adenocarcinoma. The CDR3: CASRLGTFNQPQHF. The CDR3 DNA follows: TGTGCCAGCAGGCTTGGTACTTTCAATCAGCCCCAGCATTTT.